These T cell receptor beta chains were read from a single sample in a study of vaccination and CD4 T cells after COVID-19. TCRdb independently ran MiXCR on the PCR reads; one entry per CDR3 protein. The profile shows around 20,000 distinct CDR3 sequences, approximately 40% of them singletons. For these receptors, no antigen is known. The material sequenced was CD4+ T cells from blood, cultured in vitro. The receptors stem from a human donor who had recovered from COVID-19. Each CDR3 is given with its conserved first and last residue. The D gene is left open where the match is weak. Clone size, where shown, is once, few, many, or a class for clones that have expanded.

abundance: -; j_gene: TRBJ2-5; d_gene: -; v_gene: TRBV19; CDR3nt: TGTGCCAGTAGTATAGGACTTCAAGAGACCCAGTACTTC; CDR3aa: CASSIGLQETQYF
abundance: few; j_gene: TRBJ1-1; d_gene: -; v_gene: TRBV12-3/TRBV12-4; CDR3nt: TGTGCCAGCAGTATAGGGAATGCGAACACTGAAGCTTTCTTT; CDR3aa: CASSIGNANTEAFF
abundance: -; j_gene: TRBJ1-2; d_gene: -; v_gene: TRBV30; CDR3nt: TGTGCCTGGATCCTGACAGATCGGGGCTACACCTTC; CDR3aa: CAWILTDRGYTF
abundance: -; j_gene: TRBJ2-5; d_gene: -; v_gene: TRBV6-1; CDR3nt: TGTGCCAGCAGTGCAGGGCTTTCTCTAGAGACCCAGTACTTC; CDR3aa: CASSAGLSLETQYF
abundance: -; j_gene: TRBJ2-7; d_gene: -; v_gene: TRBV6-1; CDR3nt: TGTGCCAGCAGCGCGAGGGACGGGGCCTACGAGCAGTACTTC; CDR3aa: CASSARDGAYEQYF
abundance: once; j_gene: TRBJ1-2; d_gene: -; v_gene: TRBV11-3; CDR3nt: TGTGCCAGCAGCTTATACGAAGCCCGCGGCTACACCTTC; CDR3aa: CASSLYEARGYTF
abundance: -; j_gene: TRBJ2-4; d_gene: TRBD1; v_gene: TRBV2; CDR3nt: TGTGCCAGCAGTCCCGACAGGGGGCTAGCCAAAAACATTCAGTACTTC; CDR3aa: CASSPDRGLAKNIQYF
abundance: -; j_gene: TRBJ2-7; d_gene: -; v_gene: TRBV9; CDR3nt: TGTGCCAGCAGCCTAAGATCAATACCATACGAGCAGTACTTC; CDR3aa: CASSLRSIPYEQYF
abundance: -; j_gene: TRBJ1-1; d_gene: TRBD1; v_gene: TRBV6-1; CDR3nt: TGTGCCAGCAGACTTTGGGACAGGGCGAACACTGAAGCTTTCTTT; CDR3aa: CASRLWDRANTEAFF
abundance: -; j_gene: TRBJ1-4; d_gene: -; v_gene: TRBV12-3/TRBV12-4; CDR3nt: TGTGCCAGCAGAGCGGGATCCCATAATGAAAAACTGTTTTTT; CDR3aa: CASRAGSHNEKLFF
abundance: -; j_gene: TRBJ2-7; d_gene: -; v_gene: TRBV6-5; CDR3nt: TGTGCCAGCAGTTCCTCACCGACTGGATTCGAGCAGTACTTC; CDR3aa: CASSSSPTGFEQYF
abundance: -; j_gene: TRBJ1-4; d_gene: TRBD1; v_gene: TRBV7-2; CDR3nt: TGTGCCAGCAGCTTAGGAGGGGGACAGGCATTCGGGAGAGCTGAAAAACTGTTTTTT; CDR3aa: CASSLGGGQAFGRAEKLFF
abundance: -; j_gene: TRBJ2-5; d_gene: -; v_gene: TRBV5-1; CDR3nt: TGCGCCAGCAGCTCGAAACTACAGGTAGAAGAGACCCAGTACTTC; CDR3aa: CASSSKLQVEETQYF
abundance: -; j_gene: TRBJ1-1; d_gene: -; v_gene: TRBV3-1; CDR3nt: TGTGCCAGCAGCCTGGGGACGGTGAACACTGAAGCTTTCTTT; CDR3aa: CASSLGTVNTEAFF
abundance: -; j_gene: TRBJ1-4; d_gene: -; v_gene: TRBV6-2/TRBV6-3; CDR3nt: TGTGCCAGCATCTACGACCGAACAAAAGGGGAAAAACTGTTTTTT; CDR3aa: CASIYDRTKGEKLFF
abundance: few; j_gene: TRBJ2-2; d_gene: -; v_gene: TRBV6-5; CDR3nt: TGTGCCAGCAGTTACTCGATAAGAGGGGCCGGCGGGGAGCTGTTTTTT; CDR3aa: CASSYSIRGAGGELFF
abundance: -; j_gene: TRBJ2-3; d_gene: -; v_gene: TRBV29-1; CDR3nt: TGCAGCGTTGGGGGGCGCACAGATACGCAGTATTTT; CDR3aa: CSVGGRTDTQYF
abundance: -; j_gene: TRBJ2-1; d_gene: -; v_gene: TRBV20-1; CDR3nt: TGCAGTGCCCCACCAAGGCCTTTCTACAATGAGCAGTTCTTC; CDR3aa: CSAPPRPFYNEQFF
abundance: -; j_gene: TRBJ1-5; d_gene: -; v_gene: TRBV7-2; CDR3nt: TGTGCCAGCAGCGCCCGAGGCAATCAGCCCCAGCATTTT; CDR3aa: CASSARGNQPQHF
abundance: once; j_gene: TRBJ2-1; d_gene: TRBD1; v_gene: TRBV28; CDR3nt: TGTGCCAGCAGCGCACCAGAGGGGGCTCTCGGTAATTGTTGGTTCTTC; CDR3aa: CASSAPEGALGNCWFF
abundance: -; j_gene: TRBJ1-1; d_gene: TRBD1; v_gene: TRBV7-8; CDR3nt: TGTGCCAGCAGCTTCTGGGACAGGGCCACTGAAGCTTTCTTT; CDR3aa: CASSFWDRATEAFF
abundance: once; j_gene: TRBJ1-2; d_gene: TRBD1; v_gene: TRBV9; CDR3nt: TGTGCCAGCAGCGTTTCGACAGGGTATGGCTACACCTTC; CDR3aa: CASSVSTGYGYTF
abundance: -; j_gene: TRBJ1-6; d_gene: -; v_gene: TRBV4-3; CDR3nt: TGCGCCAGCAGCCAAGACGGCGCGGCCTATAATTCACCCCTCCACTTT; CDR3aa: CASSQDGAAYNSPLHF
abundance: -; j_gene: TRBJ2-7; d_gene: TRBD1; v_gene: TRBV2; CDR3nt: TGTGCCAGCAGCCGGGACAGGGCGCTCTCCGAGCAGTACTTC; CDR3aa: CASSRDRALSEQYF
abundance: few; j_gene: TRBJ2-7; d_gene: TRBD1; v_gene: TRBV27; CDR3nt: TGTGCCAGCAGTCAGAGGGACAGGGTGACCTACGAGCAGTACTTC; CDR3aa: CASSQRDRVTYEQYF
abundance: -; j_gene: TRBJ1-1; d_gene: TRBD1; v_gene: TRBV20-1; CDR3nt: TGCAGTGCTAGGAGGGGACAGGGGTCCACTGAAGCTTTCTTT; CDR3aa: CSARRGQGSTEAFF
abundance: few; j_gene: TRBJ1-2; d_gene: -; v_gene: TRBV29-1; CDR3nt: TGCAGCGTTGACCGGGGGGAAGGAGGCTACACCTTC; CDR3aa: CSVDRGEGGYTF
abundance: -; j_gene: TRBJ2-1; d_gene: -; v_gene: TRBV5-8; CDR3nt: TGTGCCAGCAGCTCCCCCCAGGGTAGGGTTTACAATGAGCAGTTCTTC; CDR3aa: CASSSPQGRVYNEQFF
abundance: few; j_gene: TRBJ2-2; d_gene: TRBD2; v_gene: TRBV20-1; CDR3nt: TGCAGTGCTCCTCTAGCGGGAGTCACCGGGGAGCTGTTTTTT; CDR3aa: CSAPLAGVTGELFF
abundance: -; j_gene: TRBJ2-2; d_gene: TRBD2; v_gene: TRBV7-6; CDR3nt: TGTGCCAGCAGCACCACCCCGGGACTAGCGGGTCGGAACACCGGGGAGCTGTTTTTT; CDR3aa: CASSTTPGLAGRNTGELFF
abundance: -; j_gene: TRBJ2-3; d_gene: -; v_gene: TRBV11-2; CDR3nt: TGTGCCAGCAGCTTAGGAAGTCCTAGCACAGATACGCAGTATTTT; CDR3aa: CASSLGSPSTDTQYF
abundance: -; j_gene: TRBJ2-7; d_gene: TRBD1; v_gene: TRBV28; CDR3nt: TGTGCCAGCAGACAGGGGGCTGAACGCCCCGAGCAGTACTTC; CDR3aa: CASRQGAERPEQYF
abundance: few; j_gene: TRBJ1-1; d_gene: -; v_gene: TRBV7-9; CDR3nt: TGTGCCAGCAGCGTAGCGAACACTGAAGCTTTCTTT; CDR3aa: CASSVANTEAFF
abundance: few; j_gene: TRBJ2-7; d_gene: TRBD1; v_gene: TRBV18; CDR3nt: TGTGCCAGCTCACTGAGACAGGGCTCCTACGAGCAGTACTTC; CDR3aa: CASSLRQGSYEQYF
abundance: -; j_gene: TRBJ1-2; d_gene: TRBD1; v_gene: TRBV10-3; CDR3nt: TGTGCCATCGGACAGGCTAACTATGGCTACACCTTC; CDR3aa: CAIGQANYGYTF
abundance: -; j_gene: TRBJ1-5; d_gene: -; v_gene: TRBV27; CDR3nt: TGTGCCAGCAGGCCTCATCGAGACACAAATCAGCCCCAGCATTTT; CDR3aa: CASRPHRDTNQPQHF
abundance: -; j_gene: TRBJ2-2; d_gene: -; v_gene: TRBV4-1; CDR3nt: TGCGCCAGCAGCCAGGAGGAGTCCGGAACCGGGGAGCTGTTTTTT; CDR3aa: CASSQEESGTGELFF
abundance: few; j_gene: TRBJ2-2; d_gene: -; v_gene: TRBV20-1; CDR3nt: TGCAGTGCTAGAAGTCAAAGGGACACCGGGGAGCTGTTTTTT; CDR3aa: CSARSQRDTGELFF
abundance: -; j_gene: TRBJ2-3; d_gene: TRBD2; v_gene: TRBV20-1; CDR3nt: TGCAGTGCTCAAAGCGGGACTAGCGGGGCTACAGATACGCAGTATTTT; CDR3aa: CSAQSGTSGATDTQYF
abundance: few; j_gene: TRBJ1-5; d_gene: TRBD1; v_gene: TRBV28; CDR3nt: TGTGCCAGCGTTACAGGGGGCACGCAGCCCCAGCATTTT; CDR3aa: CASVTGGTQPQHF
abundance: few; j_gene: TRBJ2-7; d_gene: -; v_gene: TRBV10-1; CDR3nt: TGCGCCAGCAAAATTCAGGGCTCCTACGAGCAGTACTTC; CDR3aa: CASKIQGSYEQYF
abundance: -; j_gene: TRBJ1-6; d_gene: TRBD1; v_gene: TRBV6-2/TRBV6-3; CDR3nt: TGTGCCAGCAGAACCCCGGGACAGTCATTCTCCTATAATTCACCCCTCCACTTT; CDR3aa: CASRTPGQSFSYNSPLHF
abundance: few; j_gene: TRBJ1-5; d_gene: -; v_gene: TRBV19; CDR3nt: TGTGCCAGTAGAGCACCTTCCGGGACTCGGGGCAATCAGCCCCAGCATTTT; CDR3aa: CASRAPSGTRGNQPQHF
abundance: -; j_gene: TRBJ1-1; d_gene: TRBD1; v_gene: TRBV28; CDR3nt: TGTGCCAGCAGTTCCCGGGACAGGGGGTTGAACACTGAAGCTTTCTTT; CDR3aa: CASSSRDRGLNTEAFF
abundance: -; j_gene: TRBJ2-7; d_gene: -; v_gene: TRBV6-2/TRBV6-3; CDR3nt: TGTGCCAGCAAATCGGGCGGCTATCCCTACGAGCAGTACTTC; CDR3aa: CASKSGGYPYEQYF
abundance: -; j_gene: TRBJ2-5; d_gene: -; v_gene: TRBV4-2; CDR3nt: TGTGCCAGCAGCCAAGGGCCCCAAGAGACCCAGTACTTC; CDR3aa: CASSQGPQETQYF
abundance: -; j_gene: TRBJ1-6; d_gene: -; v_gene: TRBV15; CDR3nt: TGTGCCACCCGGAGGGATCTGGACGGTGCACCCCTCCACTTT; CDR3aa: CATRRDLDGAPLHF
abundance: once; j_gene: TRBJ2-3; d_gene: -; v_gene: TRBV7-2; CDR3nt: TGTGCCAGCAGCACCCAAATTACAGATACGCAGTATTTT; CDR3aa: CASSTQITDTQYF
abundance: few; j_gene: TRBJ2-3; d_gene: -; v_gene: TRBV27; CDR3nt: TGTGCCAGCAGCGGGGGCGTCCCAGATACGCAGTATTTT; CDR3aa: CASSGGVPDTQYF
abundance: few; j_gene: TRBJ1-5; d_gene: -; v_gene: TRBV19; CDR3nt: TGTGCCAGTACCCGGACAGCTAATAGCAATCAGCCCCAGCATTTT; CDR3aa: CASTRTANSNQPQHF
abundance: -; j_gene: TRBJ1-2; d_gene: -; v_gene: TRBV21-1; CDR3nt: TGTGCCAGCAGCAAAGCACTATACAGGGGGCTCACCTATGGCTACACCTTC; CDR3aa: CASSKALYRGLTYGYTF